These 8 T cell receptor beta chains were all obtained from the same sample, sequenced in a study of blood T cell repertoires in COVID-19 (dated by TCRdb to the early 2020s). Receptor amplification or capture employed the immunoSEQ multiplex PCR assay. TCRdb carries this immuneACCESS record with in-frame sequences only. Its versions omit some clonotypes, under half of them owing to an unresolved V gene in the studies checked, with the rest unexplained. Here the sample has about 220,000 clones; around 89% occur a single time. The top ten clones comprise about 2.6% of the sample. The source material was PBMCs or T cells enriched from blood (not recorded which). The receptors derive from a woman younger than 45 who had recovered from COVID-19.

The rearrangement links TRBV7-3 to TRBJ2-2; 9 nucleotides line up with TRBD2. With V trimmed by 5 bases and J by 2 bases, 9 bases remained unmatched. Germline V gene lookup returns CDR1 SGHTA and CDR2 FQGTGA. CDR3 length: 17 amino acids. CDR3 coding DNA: TGTGCCAGCAGCCGTCCACCAGCGGGGGGCAACACCGGGGAGCTGTTTTTT. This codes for CASSRPPAGGNTGELFF.

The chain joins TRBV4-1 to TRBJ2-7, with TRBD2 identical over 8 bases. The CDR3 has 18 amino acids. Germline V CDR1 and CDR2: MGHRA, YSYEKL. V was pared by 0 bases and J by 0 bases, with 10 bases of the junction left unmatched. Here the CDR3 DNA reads TGCGCCAGCAGCCAAGAAGGCGAACTAGCGGTTAGCTCCTACGAGCAGTACTTC. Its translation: CASSQEGELAVSSYEQYF.

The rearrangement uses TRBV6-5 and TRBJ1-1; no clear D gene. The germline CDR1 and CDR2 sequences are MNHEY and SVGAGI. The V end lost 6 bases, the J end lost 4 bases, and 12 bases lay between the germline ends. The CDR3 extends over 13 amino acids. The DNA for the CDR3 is TGTGCCAGCAGCCAGTACTATGGCACTGAAGCTTTCTTT. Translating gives CASSQYYGTEAFF.

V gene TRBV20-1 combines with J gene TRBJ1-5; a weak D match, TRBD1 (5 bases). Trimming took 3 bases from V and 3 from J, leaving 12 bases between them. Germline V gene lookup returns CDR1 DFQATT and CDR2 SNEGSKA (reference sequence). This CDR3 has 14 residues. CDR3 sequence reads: CSASSRQYNQPQHF. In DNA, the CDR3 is TGCAGTGCTAGTTCCAGACAGTACAATCAGCCCCAGCATTTT.

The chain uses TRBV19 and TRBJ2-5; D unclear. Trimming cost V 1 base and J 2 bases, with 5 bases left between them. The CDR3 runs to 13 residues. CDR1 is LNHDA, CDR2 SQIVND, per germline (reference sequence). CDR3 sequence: CASSIGQQETQYF. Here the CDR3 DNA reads TGTGCCAGTAGTATAGGGCAGCAAGAGACCCAGTACTTC. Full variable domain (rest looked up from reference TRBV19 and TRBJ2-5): DGGITQSPKYLFRKEGQNVTLSCEQNLNHDAMYWYRQDPGQGLRLIYYSQIVNDFQKGDIAEGYSVSREKKESFPLTVTSAQKNPTAFYLCASSIGQQETQYFGPGTRLLVL.

The CDR3 spells CASRPDRGNTIYF. The CDR3, as DNA: TGTGCCAGCAGGCCCGACAGGGGAAACACCATATATTTT. The chain carries TRBV6-5 and TRBJ1-3, with D perhaps TRBD1 (6 bases). This CDR3 is built from 13 residues. From germline, CDR1 is MNHEY and CDR2 SVGAGI. Deletions cut 6 bases from V and 4 bases from J, with 10 bases between.

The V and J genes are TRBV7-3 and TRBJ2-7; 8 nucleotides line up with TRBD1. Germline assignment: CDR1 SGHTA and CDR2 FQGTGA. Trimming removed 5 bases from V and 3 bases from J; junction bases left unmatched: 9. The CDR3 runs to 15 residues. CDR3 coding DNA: TGTGCCAGCAGCCCCCAGACAGGGGCCAACTACGAGCAGTACTTC. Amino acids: CASSPQTGANYEQYF.

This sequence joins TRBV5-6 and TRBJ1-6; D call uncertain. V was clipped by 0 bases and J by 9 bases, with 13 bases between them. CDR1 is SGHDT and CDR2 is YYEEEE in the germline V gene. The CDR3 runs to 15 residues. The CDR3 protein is CASSLGRGLSSPLHF. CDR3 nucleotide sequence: TGTGCCAGCAGCTTGGGGCGGGGATTGAGTTCACCCCTCCACTTT.